These T cell receptor beta chains were read from a single sample in a study of post-analysis software for immune sequencing data. MiXCR, run by TCRdb on the PCR reads, gives a single entry per CDR3 protein. This sample has 400,000 to 500,000 distinct CDR3 sequences; 39% occur once, and the top ten carry approximately 7.1%. The sequencing input was blood. The receptors derive from a girl between 2 and 10 years old with multiple sclerosis. The CDR3 runs from the conserved cysteine through the conserved F or W. The D gene is left open where the match is weak. Only some rows state a clone size, as once, few, many or a class for expanded clones.

>-|TRBJ1-4|-|TRBV4-1
CASSHRGKGLEKLFF
TGCGCCAGCAGCCACCGGGGGAAGGGGCTCGAAAAACTGTTTTTT
>-|TRBJ2-1|medium-sized|TRBV4-3
CASSQDFLGSNKFF
TGCGCCAGCAGCCAAGATTTCCTGGGATCAAATAAGTTCTTC
>-|TRBJ2-5|few|TRBV12-3/TRBV12-4
CASSFGPISGQETQYF
TGTGCCAGCAGTTTTGGTCCTATATCGGGTCAAGAGACCCAGTACTTC
>TRBD2|TRBJ2-1|-|TRBV6-2/TRBV6-3
CASSYSFQRGYNEQFF
TGTGCCAGCAGTTACTCATTCCAGCGGGGCTACAATGAGCAGTTCTTC
>-|TRBJ1-6|-|TRBV7-8
CASSHTYQLDSPLHF
TGTGCCAGCAGCCACACCTACCAGTTAGACTCACCCCTCCACTTT
>TRBD2|TRBJ2-1|-|TRBV14
CASSQGLAGGIEQFF
TGTGCCAGCAGCCAGGGACTAGCGGGAGGGATTGAGCAGTTCTTC
>TRBD2|TRBJ2-3|-|TRBV28
CASSLSGRKGDTQYF
TGTGCCAGCAGTTTAAGCGGGAGGAAGGGAGATACGCAGTATTTT
>-|TRBJ2-7|-|TRBV12-3/TRBV12-4
CASSFRYRLSYEQYF
TGTGCCAGCAGTTTTAGGTACCGGCTCTCCTACGAGCAGTACTTC
>-|TRBJ1-2|-|TRBV29-1
CSVVSAGGQFYGYTF
TGCAGCGTTGTCTCAGCCGGAGGGCAGTTCTATGGCTACACCTTC
>-|TRBJ2-3|few|TRBV7-9
CASSPLRGAQYF
TGTGCCAGCAGCCCCCTCCGCGGGGCACAGTATTTT
>-|TRBJ1-1|-|TRBV5-1
CASRDSMNTEAFF
TGCGCCAGCAGGGACTCTATGAACACTGAAGCTTTCTTT
>TRBD2|TRBJ2-1|few|TRBV6-2/TRBV6-3
CASSYGTRENEQFF
TGTGCCAGCAGTTACGGGACTAGGGAAAATGAGCAGTTCTTC
>-|TRBJ2-7|few|TRBV10-3
CAIRLARTSYEQYF
TGTGCCATCAGACTGGCGCGGACCTCCTACGAGCAGTACTTC
>TRBD1|TRBJ2-7|-|TRBV20-1
CSARDRLRDREHEQYF
TGCAGTGCTAGAGATCGCCTCCGGGACAGGGAGCACGAGCAGTACTTC
>-|TRBJ1-2|-|TRBV7-3
CASSLEGFRDRQWNGYTF
TGTGCCAGCAGCTTAGAGGGCTTCCGGGACCGGCAATGGAATGGCTACACCTTC
>-|TRBJ1-5|-|TRBV20-1
CSAGGRLNQSQHF
TGCAGTGCGGGTGGCAGGTTAAATCAGTCCCAGCATTTT
>-|TRBJ2-1|-|TRBV11-2
CASSFLLKADEQFF
TGTGCCAGCAGCTTTTTACTAAAGGCCGATGAGCAGTTCTTC
>TRBD2|TRBJ2-1|-|TRBV6-4
CASSIAGGALNEQFF
TGTGCCAGCAGCATAGCGGGGGGGGCTCTCAATGAGCAGTTCTTC
>-|TRBJ2-1|many|TRBV6-2/TRBV6-3
CASSYSGRSYNEQFF
TGTGCCAGCAGTTACTCGGGCCGCTCCTACAATGAGCAGTTCTTC
>-|TRBJ1-6|-|TRBV11-2
CASSLSGNSPLHF
TGTGCCAGCAGCTTATCCGGGAATTCACCCCTCCACTTT
>-|TRBJ2-7|-|TRBV4-3
CASSQARASYEQYF
TGCGCCAGCAGCCAAGCCAGGGCCAGCTACGAGCAGTACTTC
>-|TRBJ1-2|-|TRBV4-1
CASSPNSDRYGYTF
TGCGCCAGCAGCCCCAACTCGGACAGATATGGCTACACCTTC
>-|TRBJ2-7|few|TRBV18
CASSGREGTYEQYF
TGTGCCAGCTCAGGACGCGAGGGAACCTACGAGCAGTACTTC
>-|TRBJ2-5|few|TRBV4-2
CASSQGGAFQETQYF
TGTGCCAGCAGCCAAGGGGGAGCTTTTCAAGAGACCCAGTACTTC